This T cell receptor beta chain was profiled in a study of neurological immune-mediated disorders. The authors made cDNA by 5'RACE with 10-nucleotide random UMIs. TCRdb redid the calling of the 5' RACE reads with MiXCR, one entry per CDR3 protein. Of roughly 50,000 distinct CDR3 sequences listed, 9.5% to 15% are singletons. Sample time point: longitudinal time-point 3. Unsorted libraries were generated from 2 million PBMCs. These cells had been stored in RNAlater at -80 C. The sample holds many counts of this clonotype. Its target is not known. The study's findings and limits: Among expanded clones, no CDR3 amino acid sequences were shared across subjects, a pattern suggesting private repertoires in all groups. The greatest TCR clonal expansion appeared in HTLV-1-associated myelopathy and the smallest, falling below healthy controls, in multiple sclerosis.

The CDR3 extends over 12 amino acids. Deletions cut 0 bases from V and 4 bases from J, with 4 bases between. In germline, CDR1 is SQVTM, CDR2 ANQGSEA. This clonotype originated in a male donor with HTLV-1-associated myelopathy (HAM/TSP). The V gene is TRBV29-1, the J gene TRBJ1-3; D gene unclear. Source material: PBMCs. The CDR3 here is CSVEDSGNTIYF. DNA of the CDR3: TGCAGCGTTGAAGATTCGGGAAACACCATATATTTT.